The 23 T cell receptor beta chains presented below share a single source sample, sequenced in a study of blood T cell repertoires in COVID-19. The method was immunoSEQ multiplex PCR; TCRdb's version includes in-frame clones alone and lacks a portion of them. The sample lists 140,000 or so clones, 84% occurring once. Sequenced material: peripheral blood. The source is a human donor in a cohort sampled during active COVID-19.

The rearrangement joins TRBV7-2 to TRBJ2-2, with 8 nucleotides matching TRBD2. Germline assignment: CDR1 SGHTA and CDR2 FQGNSA. V was clipped by 1 base and J by 2 bases; unmatched bases: 3. The CDR3 has 16 residues. CDR3 bases: TGTGCCAGCAGCTTAGACGGGGGGGCTAACACCGGGGAGCTGTTTTTT. Translating gives CASSLDGGANTGELFF.

V is TRBV27 and J is TRBJ2-3, with a possible D match to TRBD1 (6 bases). The V end was cut by 2 bases, the J end by 2 bases, with 11 bases between. The CDR3 is 15 residues long. Germline V gene sequence: CDR1 MNHEY, CDR2 SMNVEV (reference sequence). CDR3 amino acids: CASSLGQTFTDTQYF. The CDR3 nucleotides are TGTGCCAGCAGTTTAGGACAGACCTTCACAGATACGCAGTATTTT.

This clone was counted between two and nine times. The chain recombines TRBV10-2 with TRBJ1-5; 7 bases align to TRBD1. Losses at the gene ends were 5 bases for V and 4 bases for J; bases not matched to a gene: 5. CDR3 length equals 14 residues. Germline loops: CDR1 WSHSY, CDR2 SAAADI. In nucleotides, the CDR3 is TGCGCCAGCAGTCCGGACAGGATGAATCAGCCCCAGCATTTT. Residues: CASSPDRMNQPQHF.

Only one count was recorded for this clone. CDR3 nucleotide sequence: TGTGCCAGCAGCTTGCGGCAAAGTGGGGGGGCCGGAGATACGCAGTATTTT. Its protein is CASSLRQSGGAGDTQYF. The rearrangement joins TRBV5-4 to TRBJ2-3; tentatively, D is TRBD2 (7 bases). CDR3 length equals 17 residues. The germline V and J ends were trimmed by 1 base and 5 bases, with 20 bases remaining between them. Germline CDR1 and CDR2: SGHNT and YYREEE (reference sequence).

The gene calls are TRBV19 and TRBJ2-3, with 13 positions matching TRBD2. Germline trimming cut 6 bases from V and 2 bases from J; bases unmatched to any gene: 5. This CDR3 spans 16 amino acids. Germline CDR1 is LNHDA and CDR2 is SQIVND (reference sequence). The CDR3 nucleotides are TGTGCCAGTAGCAAGGGACTAGCGGGGAACACAGATACGCAGTATTTT. Encoded protein: CASSKGLAGNTDTQYF.

There are a few counts of this clone. The chain carries TRBV5-1 and TRBJ2-2; D not certain. CDR3 length: 13 amino acids. V lost 0 bases and J lost 4, with 4 bases in between. CDR1 is SGHRS, CDR2 YFSETQ, per germline. This CDR3 reads CASSLGVTGELFF. CDR3 DNA sequence: TGCGCCAGCAGCTTGGGCGTCACCGGGGAGCTGTTTTTT.

This chain connects TRBV6-5 to TRBJ1-1, with D maybe TRBD1 (5 bases). Deletions cut 2 bases from V and 2 bases from J, with 9 bases between. Per the germline V gene, CDR1 is MNHEY and CDR2 is SVGAGI. This CDR3 is 14 amino acids long. CDR3 protein: CASSYQGPNTEAFF. In DNA form, the CDR3 reads TGTGCCAGCAGTTACCAGGGTCCAAACACTGAAGCTTTCTTT.

This rearrangement joins TRBV4-1 to TRBJ1-1; D gene unclear. The germline gives CDR1 MGHRA, CDR2 YSYEKL. V was shortened by 0 bases and J by 2 bases, with 7 bases between the two germline ends. This CDR3 contains 14 residues. As DNA, the CDR3 is TGCGCCAGCAGCCAAGATCGAGGAAACACTGAAGCTTTCTTT. As protein: CASSQDRGNTEAFF.

The V call is TRBV2, the J call TRBJ1-2, with D possibly being TRBD1 (5 bases). Looked up from germline, CDR1 is SNHLY and CDR2 is FYNNEI. The CDR3 totals 14 residues. The V end was cut by 6 bases, the J end by 5 bases, with 16 bases between. The CDR3, as DNA: TGTGCCAGCAGAGGCAGGGTAGAGAGGTATGGCTACACCTTC. Translating gives CASRGRVERYGYTF.

V and J are TRBV19 and TRBJ2-7, with TRBD1 as a possible D gene (6 bases). The germline gives CDR1 LNHDA, CDR2 SQIVND (reference sequence). V lost 4 bases, J lost 3 bases, and 16 bases lay in between. The length of the CDR3 is 15 residues. The CDR3 sequence: CASSTPKGVNYEQYF. The CDR3 DNA is TGTGCCAGTAGTACACCAAAGGGGGTAAACTACGAGCAGTACTTC.

This chain links TRBV10-3 with TRBJ2-3; 10 positions agree with TRBD1. The CDR3 runs to 15 residues. Trimming at V came to 5 bases and at J to 6 bases, leaving 8 bases not matched to a gene. Germline assignment: CDR1 ENHRY and CDR2 SYGVKD. CDR3 nucleotide sequence: TGTGCCATCAGTCATAGGACAGGGGGGTGGGATACGCAGTATTTT. Protein sequence: CAISHRTGGWDTQYF.

J is TRBJ1-5 and V is TRBV28; D is possibly TRBD1 (5 bases). V was pared by 7 bases and J by 7 bases, with 8 bases between. The CDR3 consists of 11 residues. CDR1 is MDHEN and CDR2 is SYDVKM in the germline V gene. The CDR3, as DNA: TGTGCCAGCAATGGGGGGCAGCCCCAGCATTTT. Amino acids: CASNGGQPQHF.

This clone has more than one count but fewer than ten. J is TRBJ2-1 and V is TRBV19, with 11 bases matching TRBD1. The CDR3 spans 15 residues. With 7 bases clipped from V and 7 bases from J, the junction kept 9 bases outside the gene matches. In germline, CDR1 is LNHDA, CDR2 SQIVND (reference sequence). CDR3: CASTAGTGGLNEQFF. CDR3 coding DNA: TGTGCCAGTACCGCCGGGACAGGGGGTTTAAATGAGCAGTTCTTC.

This chain links TRBV18 with TRBJ1-5; TRBD1 agrees at 11 bases. Unmatched junction bases numbered 8, after V lost 6 bases and J lost 7 bases. The V gene's germline CDR1 is KGHSH and CDR2 LQKENI. CDR3 size: 15 residues. CDR3 in amino acids: CASSIDGQGAQPQHF. For the CDR3, the DNA is TGTGCCAGCTCCATTGATGGACAGGGGGCGCAGCCCCAGCATTTT.

CDR3 in DNA: TGTGCCAGCAGCGTAGAGGGGGATGGAAACACCATATATTTT. Amino acid sequence: CASSVEGDGNTIYF. The rearrangement joins TRBV9 to TRBJ1-3; possibly TRBD1 for D (6 bases). Germline values: CDR1 SGDLS, CDR2 YYNGEE. This CDR3 has 14 residues. V was clipped by 0 bases and J by 3 bases, with 7 bases between them.

The chain recombines TRBV15 with TRBJ2-2, with unresolved D. In germline, CDR1 is LNHNV, CDR2 YYDKDF (reference sequence). The length of the CDR3 is 15 residues. V lost 0 bases, J lost 7 bases, and 12 bases lay in between. The CDR3 loop reads CATSREVLPGGELFF. CDR3 bases: TGTGCCACCAGCAGAGAGGTGCTGCCGGGCGGGGAGCTGTTTTTT. The full variable domain, completed using reference TRBV15 and TRBJ2-2, is DAMVIQNPRYQVTQFGKPVTLSCSQTLNHNVMYWYQQKSSQAPKLLFHYYDKDFNNEADTPDNFQSRRPNTSFCFLDIRSPGLGDTAMYLCATSREVLPGGELFFGEGSRLTVL.

The rearrangement joins TRBV6-5 to TRBJ2-5; 8 bases align to TRBD2. Germline loops: CDR1 MNHEY, CDR2 SVGAGI. V lost 5 bases to trimming and J lost 0 bases; unmatched junction nucleotides: 5. The CDR3 is 15 residues long. The CDR3 bases are TGTGCCAGCAGTACTTGGCGGGGGGACCAAGAGACCCAGTACTTC. Protein sequence: CASSTWRGDQETQYF.

The chain links TRBV4-1 to TRBJ1-2, with unresolved D. CDR1 is MGHRA and CDR2 is YSYEKL in the germline V gene. V dropped 1 base and J dropped 4 bases, with 10 bases sitting between them. The CDR3 spans 14 residues. The CDR3 reads CASSQVGSSYGYTF. In DNA, the CDR3 is TGCGCCAGCAGCCAAGTGGGGAGCAGCTATGGCTACACCTTC.

The chain is built from TRBV11-3 and TRBJ2-5; 8 bases are shared with TRBD1. This CDR3 has 14 residues. Trimming at V came to 5 bases and at J to 5 bases, leaving 7 bases not matched to a gene. Germline values: CDR1 SGHNT, CDR2 YENEEA. CDR3 coding DNA: TGTGCCAGCAGCGACGGACAGGGCTGGGAGACCCAGTACTTC. This gives the protein CASSDGQGWETQYF. The full variable domain, completed using reference TRBV11-3 and TRBJ2-5, is EAGVVQSPRYKIIEKKQPVAFWCNPISGHNTLYWYLQNLGQGPELLIRYENEEAVDDSQLPKDRFSAERLKGVDSTLKIQPAELGDSAVYLCASSDGQGWETQYFGPGTRLLVL.

The chain employs TRBV12-3 or TRBV12-4 and TRBJ1-5; D is unresolved. This CDR3 region has 13 residues. V was cut by 1 base and J by 7 bases, with 8 bases left in between. The CDR3 region has the DNA TGTGCCAGCAGTTTAGGGAGAGGGCAGCCCCAGCATTTT. Translating gives CASSLGRGQPQHF.

The V and J genes are TRBV9 and TRBJ2-3, with TRBD2 matching 7 bases. The trim removed 3 bases at V and 6 bases at J, leaving 7 bases unmatched. The CDR3 covers 14 residues. CDR1 is SGDLS and CDR2 is YYNGEE in the germline V gene. Written as DNA, the CDR3 is TGTGCCAGCAGCGCGGGGGGAAGCAGGGATACGCAGTATTTT. Its protein product is CASSAGGSRDTQYF.

The CDR3: CASSLGQGPQHF. DNA for the CDR3: TGTGCCAGCAGTTTAGGGCAGGGACCCCAGCATTTT. The chain uses TRBV28 and TRBJ1-5; possibly TRBD1 for D (5 bases). CDR1 and CDR2 (germline): MDHEN, SYDVKM. The CDR3 is 12 residues long. V lost 2 bases to trimming and J lost 10 bases, with 9 bases between them.

The chain has TRBV3-1 (or the pseudogene TRBV3-2) and TRBJ2-1; tentatively, D is TRBD1 (5 bases). V was cut by 5 bases and J by 0 bases, with 14 bases left in between. The length of the CDR3 is 16 residues. CDR1 and CDR2 from the germline V gene are LGHDT and YNNKEL (reference sequence). The DNA of the CDR3 is TGTGCCAGCAGCAGTTACAGGTTAAGCTCCTACAATGAGCAGTTCTTC. This sequence encodes CASSSYRLSSYNEQFF.